These 29 T cell receptor beta chains originate from one sample sequenced in a study of regulatory T cells in long-lasting Graves disease (dated by TCRdb to the early 2020s). This sample's time point label indicates: newly diagnosed GD, antithyroid drugs for less than 3 months. For both TCR sequencing and RNA sequencing, RNA was extracted from PBMCs using TRIzol. Libraries were constructed by multiplex PCR. TCRdb shows the sequencer as Illumina HiSeq 4000. TCR beta libraries were built with iRepertoire HTBI primers and Arm-PCR amplification of CDR3 regions. The public sequencing data were trimmed at Q25 with fastp and processed into clonotypes with MiXCR by TCRdb, which kept only in-frame beta chains. Duplicate CDR3 protein sequences are folded into a single record with the most common DNA and genes. The sample yields 500,000 to 700,000 distinct CDR3 sequences; roughly 15% were counted once. Together, the top ten hold 15% to 20% of the sample.

The same data also went into a second study, on T cells in Graves' hyperthyroidism and ophthalmopathy.

Sequencing was performed on peripheral blood mononuclear cells (PBMCs), taken at new diagnosis, from a patient treated with antithyroid drugs. The receptors originated from a woman aged 30 to 39 with Graves disease. Donor details come from another sample of the same person, matched by shared clones.

Remarks on this clonotype: Possible read error: a much larger clone is one base away. The chain combines TRBV7-2 with TRBJ2-1, with 10 bases aligning to TRBD2. CDR1 and CDR2 from the germline V gene are SGHTA and FQGNSA. This CDR3 has 17 amino acids. CDR3 sequence: CASSPPVGTSVYNERFF. The CDR3 DNA reads TGTGCCAGCAGCCCCCCGGTCGGGACTAGCGTTTACAATGAGCGGTTCTTC.

This sequence joins TRBV9 and TRBJ2-3; 7 bases match TRBD2. The length of the CDR3 is 18 residues. Germline-derived CDR1 and CDR2 are SGDLS and YYNGEE. The ends lost 3 bases at V and 4 bases at J; junction bases unmatched: 17. The CDR3 DNA sequence: TGTGCCAGCAGCGCCCGGAGCTGGGGGGAGGGCCTCCCAGATACGCAGTATTTT. The encoded protein is CASSARSWGEGLPDTQYF.

This clonotype was detected many times. The CDR3, as DNA: TGTGCCAGCAGCCAGCAAACCGGGATCCAGTACTTC. It codes for CASSQQTGIQYF. This chain uses TRBV7-9 with TRBJ2-5; D might be TRBD2 (5 bases). Trimming removed 5 bases at V and 10 bases at J, with 14 bases between. The CDR3 totals 12 residues. The V gene's germline CDR1 is SEHNR and CDR2 FQNEAQ (reference sequence). The full variable domain, with the rest looked up from reference TRBV7-9 and TRBJ2-5, is DTGVSQNPRHKITKRGQNVTFRCDPISEHNRLYWYRQTLGQGPEFLTYFQNEAQLEKSRLLSDRFSAERPKGSFSTLEIQRTEQGDSAMYLCASSQQTGIQYFGPGTRLLVL.

V and J are TRBV28 and TRBJ1-3, with D tentatively TRBD1 (5 bases). Germline V CDR1 and CDR2: MDHEN, SYDVKM. The CDR3 contains 17 residues. V was pared by 8 bases and J by 0 bases, with 20 bases between. The CDR3 loop is CASSNTDRGPSGNTIYF. The CDR3 DNA follows: TGTGCCAGCTCGAATACCGACAGAGGTCCCTCTGGAAACACCATATATTTT.

The table lists this clonotype with a few counts. V usage is TRBV5-1 and J usage is TRBJ2-7; 7 bases fit TRBD2. The V segment lost 0 bases and the J segment 3 bases; nucleotides outside the gene matches: 6. The germline gives CDR1 SGHRS, CDR2 YFSETQ. This CDR3 region has 15 residues. The CDR3 spells CASSLAGGPRYEQYF. The CDR3 region has the DNA TGCGCCAGCAGCTTGGCGGGGGGACCCCGCTACGAGCAGTACTTC.

This chain connects TRBV6-1 to TRBJ2-7; 11 nucleotides match TRBD2. The CDR3 is 13 residues long. The germline V gene encodes CDR1 MNHNS and CDR2 SASEGT. V trimming: 6 bases; J trimming: 6 bases; junction bases outside the gene matches: 4. The CDR3, as DNA: TGTGCCAGCAGACTGGGACTAGCGGCCGAGCAGTACTTC. Its translation: CASRLGLAAEQYF.

Many counts were recorded for this clonotype. The rearrangement links TRBV11-2 to TRBJ2-3; TRBD2 aligns across 8 bases. The CDR3 is made up of 15 amino acids. Trimming removed 4 bases from V and 0 bases from J; junction bases left unmatched: 3. Germline values: CDR1 SGHAT, CDR2 FQNNGV. DNA for the CDR3: TGTGCCAGCAGCTCAAGCGGGAGTAGCACAGATACGCAGTATTTT. It translates to CASSSSGSSTDTQYF.

The chain has TRBV14 and TRBJ2-7, with 7 positions matching TRBD1. Germline V CDR1 and CDR2: SGHDN, FVKESK. The CDR3 spans 15 residues. The trim removed 1 base at V and 3 bases at J, leaving 6 bases unmatched. Here the CDR3 reads CASSQGWAGGYEQYF. CDR3 DNA sequence: TGTGCCAGCAGCCAAGGATGGGCAGGGGGCTACGAGCAGTACTTC.

This clonotype was observed a handful of times. The chain couples TRBV3-1 to TRBJ2-1; TRBD1 might be the D (6 bases). V was shortened by 6 bases and J by 10 bases, with 13 bases between the two germline ends. Germline loops: CDR1 LGHDT, CDR2 YNNKEL (reference sequence). CDR3 length equals 12 residues. The chain's CDR3 is CASSFFGGEQFF. In DNA form, the CDR3 reads TGTGCCAGCAGTTTCTTTGGGGGCGAGCAGTTCTTC.

A few counts support this clonotype. The chain uses TRBV4-2 and TRBJ2-4; D gene uncertain. V was trimmed by 0 bases and J by 0 bases, leaving 15 bases between them. Germline CDR1 and CDR2: LGHNA and YNFKEQ. This CDR3 comprises 18 residues. DNA for the CDR3: TGTGCCAGCAGCCAAGATTTAAGGTTGACGGGAGCCAAAAACATTCAGTACTTC. Translated: CASSQDLRLTGAKNIQYF.

V usage is TRBV12-3 or TRBV12-4 and J usage is TRBJ2-4; no clear D. The V gene lost 2 bases and the J gene lost 5 bases, with 10 bases spanning the gap. CDR3 length: 14 residues. CDR3 sequence reads: CASSLNPQENIQYF. CDR3 DNA: TGTGCCAGCAGTTTAAATCCACAAGAAAACATTCAGTACTTC.

This clonotype was observed many times. J is TRBJ2-7 and V is TRBV6-1; the match to TRBD1 covers 7 bases. Germline CDR1 is MNHNS and CDR2 is SASEGT. The CDR3 is 14 amino acids. Germline trimming cut 7 bases from V and 6 bases from J; bases unmatched to any gene: 12. CDR3 sequence: CASTDRQGRGEQYF. The CDR3 DNA reads as TGTGCCAGCACCGATCGACAGGGTAGAGGCGAGCAGTACTTC.

The chain couples TRBV6-2 or TRBV6-3 to TRBJ2-4; the match to TRBD2 covers 8 bases. There are 15 residues in the CDR3. Germline V gives CDR1 MNHEY, CDR2 SVGEGT. V was pared by 2 bases and J by 7 bases, with 7 bases of the junction left unmatched. DNA of the CDR3: TGTGCCAGCAGTTACGGGCGGGGGGCCGGGAACATTCAGTACTTC. Protein product: CASSYGRGAGNIQYF.

The genes are TRBV24-1 and TRBJ1-2; D unresolved. This CDR3 comprises 14 residues. Trimming took off 2 bases at V and 6 bases at J, with 12 bases between the two ends. The V gene's germline CDR1 is KGHDR and CDR2 SFDVKD. This CDR3 reads CATSDSAGEDGYTF. For the CDR3, the DNA is TGTGCCACCAGTGATTCCGCTGGGGAGGATGGCTACACCTTC.

This clonotype came up many times. This chain links TRBV6-1 with TRBJ2-7; 8 bases map to TRBD1. Per germline, CDR1 MNHNS and CDR2 SASEGT. The length of the CDR3 is 15 residues. V lost 5 bases, J lost 3 bases, and 9 bases stayed unmatched. For the CDR3, the DNA is TGTGCCAGCAGTAAACCGGGACAGGTTAACTACGAGCAGTACTTC. This encodes CASSKPGQVNYEQYF.

This clonotype occurred a few times. This rearrangement joins TRBV28 to TRBJ2-5, with a weak D call TRBD2 (5 bases). Deletions cut 3 bases from V and 7 bases from J, with 12 bases between. From germline, CDR1 is MDHEN and CDR2 SYDVKM. The CDR3 loop spans 13 amino acids. The CDR3 nucleotides are TGTGCCAGCAGTTTTCGGGGAGTGTGGACCCAGTACTTC. Its protein is CASSFRGVWTQYF.

This clonotype was recorded many times. V is TRBV28 and J is TRBJ2-7; the D gene could be TRBD1 or TRBD2 (5 bases each). The germline gives CDR1 MDHEN, CDR2 SYDVKM. V lost 3 bases to trimming and J lost 1 base, with 10 bases between them. The CDR3 contains 14 residues. The CDR3 DNA reads as TGTGCCAGCAGTTTCGGGACGGAATCCTACGAGCAGTACTTC. This codes for CASSFGTESYEQYF.

This CDR3 is CASSPRDLTHNEQFF. The CDR3 region has the DNA TGTGCCAGCAGCCCCCGGGACCTGACACACAATGAGCAGTTCTTC. The chain links TRBV11-2 to TRBJ2-1, with D tentatively TRBD1 or TRBD2 (5 bases each). Germline V gene lookup returns CDR1 SGHAT and CDR2 FQNNGV. CDR3 length equals 15 residues. Trimming removed 5 bases at V and 5 bases at J, with 16 bases between.

This clonotype occurred a few times. The rearrangement joins TRBV24-1 to TRBJ1-2, with D tentatively TRBD1 (6 bases). Looked up from germline, CDR1 is KGHDR and CDR2 is SFDVKD. V lost 3 bases to trimming and J lost 6 bases, with 13 bases between them. The CDR3 covers 14 residues. The CDR3 protein is CATSDQDSPDGYTF. CDR3 bases: TGTGCCACCAGTGATCAGGACAGTCCTGATGGCTACACCTTC.

This chain joins TRBV28 and TRBJ2-1; no clear D gene. Germline V lookup: CDR1 MDHEN, CDR2 SYDVKM. Trimming took 7 bases from V and 0 from J, leaving 16 bases between them. This CDR3 has 16 amino acids. In DNA form, the CDR3 reads TGTGCCAGCATGTCGGCGACGGCCCGCTCCTACAATGAGCAGTTCTTC. Translating it yields CASMSATARSYNEQFF.

The rearrangement uses TRBV7-9 and TRBJ1-2; 7 bases are shared with TRBD1. The length of the CDR3 is 15 residues. CDR1 and CDR2 (germline): SEHNR, FQNEAQ (reference sequence). After removal of 5 bases from V and 8 bases from J, the junction contained 14 bases not matched to a gene. CDR3 residues: CASSVHLGDSVGYTF. The DNA of the CDR3 is TGTGCCAGCAGCGTACATTTAGGGGACAGCGTCGGCTACACCTTC.

This clonotype was found many times. The rearrangement joins TRBV12-3 or TRBV12-4 to TRBJ1-6; 8 bases are shared with TRBD1. The CDR3 is 15 residues long. Unmatched junction bases numbered 7, after V lost 3 bases and J lost 9 bases. The CDR3 coding sequence is TGTGCCAGCAGTTTCGGGCAGGGGGCTCTTTCACCCCTCCACTTT. This codes for CASSFGQGALSPLHF.

V gene TRBV19 combines with J gene TRBJ2-3; TRBD2 matches at 9 bases. The CDR3 spans 14 residues. The germline gives CDR1 LNHDA, CDR2 SQIVND (reference sequence). Unmatched junction bases numbered 2, after V lost 4 bases and J lost 3 bases. For the CDR3, the DNA is TGTGCCAGTAGTACCGCGGGAGGGACAGATACGCAGTATTTT. Translation gives CASSTAGGTDTQYF.

Remarks on this clonotype: A read error may be the cause here, since a much bigger clone is one base away. No conserved phenylalanine or tryptophan is present at the end of the CDR3, so a read error is the likely explanation. The CDR3 coding sequence is TGTGCCAGCAGGGAAGGGACTAGCGGCACCAATGAGCAGTTCCTC. Amino acids: CASREGTSGTNEQFL. The chain combines TRBV6-2 or TRBV6-3 with TRBJ2-1; TRBD2 matches at 11 bases. V was pared by 6 bases and J by 6 bases, with 7 bases of the junction left unmatched. The CDR3 totals 15 residues. The germline V gene encodes CDR1 MNHEY and CDR2 SVGEGT.

The chain couples TRBV20-1 to TRBJ2-3, with 7 bases matching TRBD2. Trimming at V came to 3 bases and at J to 2 bases, leaving 8 bases not matched to a gene. Germline V gene data show CDR1 as DFQATT and CDR2 as SNEGSKA (reference sequence). The CDR3 extends over 15 amino acids. The CDR3 loop is CSARSVAGATDTQYF. In nucleotides, the CDR3 is TGCAGTGCTAGGTCGGTGGCGGGAGCCACAGATACGCAGTATTTT.

The chain has TRBV6-2 or TRBV6-3 and TRBJ2-2; D gene ambiguous. This CDR3 has 15 residues. V lost 7 bases and J lost 3, with 15 bases in between. Germline lookup yields CDR1 MNHEY and CDR2 SVGEGT. This chain's CDR3 is CASTIDSRHTGELFF. The CDR3, as DNA: TGTGCCAGCACCATCGATTCCCGGCACACCGGGGAGCTGTTTTTT.

This clonotype was observed at least ten times. This rearrangement joins TRBV28 to TRBJ2-3, with 7 bases matching TRBD2. After removal of 5 bases from V and 4 bases from J, the junction contained 6 bases not matched to a gene. There are 14 residues in the CDR3. Germline CDR1 MDHEN, CDR2 SYDVKM. The CDR3 sequence: CASSPGRVADTQYF. The CDR3 DNA reads TGTGCCAGCAGTCCAGGGAGGGTTGCAGATACGCAGTATTTT.

As for this clonotype: The germline gene is not matched at one end of the junction; a read error may be the cause. The J gene is TRBJ2-2, the V gene TRBV20-1; possible D gene TRBD1, 6 bases. The germline CDR1 and CDR2 sequences are DFQATT and SNEGSKA (reference sequence). The CDR3 is 13 residues long. DNA for the CDR3: TGCAGTGCTAGAAAGGACAGCACCAGGGAGCTGTTTTTT. Amino acids: CSARKDSTRELFF.

The sample holds many counts of this clonotype. V is TRBV19 and J is TRBJ1-1, with D perhaps TRBD1 (6 bases). The CDR3 totals 15 residues. The V end lost 3 bases, the J end lost 1 base, and 12 bases lay between the germline ends. Germline assignment: CDR1 LNHDA and CDR2 SQIVND (reference sequence). The DNA of the CDR3 is TGTGCCAGTAGTATGCCGGGACAAACGAACACTGAAGCTTTCTTT. Translating it yields CASSMPGQTNTEAFF.